A selection of T cell receptor beta chains follows, all from one sample in a study of regulatory T cells in long-lasting Graves disease. TCRdb called the multiplex PCR reads again in MiXCR, with one record for every CDR3 protein. Of some 200,000 distinct CDR3 sequences in the sample, roughly 19% are singletons; the top ten hold around 11%. This same sample was also part of a study on T cells in Graves' hyperthyroidism and ophthalmopathy.

Sequencing used peripheral blood mononuclear cells (PBMCs), obtained at new diagnosis, from a patient treated with antithyroid drugs. The receptors shown here come from a woman under 40 with Graves disease. CDR3s include the opening cysteine and the closing phenylalanine or tryptophan. D genes are given only for firm matches. A row's size may be missing; if present it is once, few, many or a size class.

V gene	clone size	D gene	J gene	CDR3 DNA	CDR3 protein
TRBV19	NA	TRBD1	TRBJ1-1	TGTGCCAGTTGTTCGGGACAGCTGCTAAATGAAGCTTTCTTT	CASCSGQLLNEAFF
TRBV9	many	TRBD2	TRBJ2-3	TGTGCCAGCAGCCCCATTGGGACTAGCGGCACAGATACGCAGTATTTT	CASSPIGTSGTDTQYF
TRBV24-1	many	NA	TRBJ2-7	TGTGCCACCGGGGACGGCTCCTACGAGCAGTACTTC	CATGDGSYEQYF
TRBV28	NA	TRBD1	TRBJ2-7	TGTGCCAGCAGTCCCGGGACAGCAGATACTTACGAGCAGTACTTC	CASSPGTADTYEQYF
TRBV4-2	NA	TRBD2	TRBJ2-5	TGTGCCAGCAGCCAATTAGCGGGGGAGTACCAAGAGACCCAGTACTTC	CASSQLAGEYQETQYF
TRBV12-3/TRBV12-4	many	NA	TRBJ2-1	TGTGCCAGCAGCCCAGCGGGTGGCACTTACAATGAGCAGTTCTTC	CASSPAGGTYNEQFF
TRBV5-1	many	TRBD1	TRBJ2-7	TGCGCCAGCCGTTCCTGGACAGGGGGAAGCTCCTACGAGCAGTACTTC	CASRSWTGGSSYEQYF
TRBV27	many	NA	TRBJ1-2	TGTGCCAGCTCGAGAGGCGTGGGTCCGACAGTCTATGGCTACACCTTC	CASSRGVGPTVYGYTF
TRBV7-8	many	TRBD1	TRBJ1-6	TGTGCCAGCAGCTGGTCCGGGACAGGGGATTATAATTCACCCCTCCACTTT	CASSWSGTGDYNSPLHF
TRBV30	many	NA	TRBJ2-3	TGTGCCTGGAGTGTCTGGTCGGGCGGATTCACAGATACGCAGTATTTT	CAWSVWSGGFTDTQYF
TRBV6-5	many	TRBD1	TRBJ1-2	TGTGCCAGCAGTTACTCGAAACAGGGGTTTGGCTACACCTTC	CASSYSKQGFGYTF
TRBV20-1	many	NA	TRBJ1-4	TGCAGTGCTAGGGCATCAGGGGAAAAACTGTTTTTT	CSARASGEKLFF
TRBV27	many	NA	TRBJ1-2	TGTGCCAGCAGCCCTAGACCCGACAGCTATGGCTACACCTTC	CASSPRPDSYGYTF
TRBV2	many	TRBD1	TRBJ1-1	TGTGCCAGCAGTGCTACGGACAGGGGGTCCACTGAAGCTTTCTTT	CASSATDRGSTEAFF
TRBV7-3	NA	TRBD1	TRBJ2-5	TGTGCCAGCAGCGAGACAGGGATTGGGGAGACCCAGTACTTC	CASSETGIGETQYF
TRBV11-2	many	TRBD1	TRBJ1-1	TGTGCCAGCAGCTTAGCAGGGGGTGCAGCTTTCTTT	CASSLAGGAAFF
TRBV28	many	TRBD1	TRBJ1-1	TGTGCCAGCAGTTTATCGTCAGGGGGAAGTGCTGAAGCTTTCTTT	CASSLSSGGSAEAFF
TRBV11-2	many	NA	TRBJ2-7	TGTGCCAGCAGCTTGGGGGGATCCCCCGAGCAGTACTTC	CASSLGGSPEQYF
TRBV7-2	NA	TRBD2	TRBJ2-7	TGTGCCAGCAGCATAGTGGGGGGGATAGGTGCGGCTACCTACGAGCAGTACTTC	CASSIVGGIGAATYEQYF
TRBV2	many	NA	TRBJ2-7	TGTGCCAGCAGTGTGGGGATGGGCTACGAGCAGTACTTC	CASSVGMGYEQYF
TRBV20-1	NA	TRBD1	TRBJ1-3	TGCAGTGCTAGTCGACAGGGTGGAGGAAACACCATATATTTT	CSASRQGGGNTIYF
TRBV4-1	many	NA	TRBJ1-1	TGCGCCAGCAGCCAAGCAGGGGCCGGTGAAGCTTTCTTT	CASSQAGAGEAFF
TRBV14	NA	NA	TRBJ2-7	TGTGCCAGCAGCCACCAGGCAGCGAGAGGCTACGAGCAGTACTTC	CASSHQAARGYEQYF
TRBV6-1	NA	TRBD1	TRBJ2-3	TGTGCCAGCAGCTGGGACAGGGCAGATACGCAGTATTTT	CASSWDRADTQYF
TRBV27	few	NA	TRBJ1-3	TGTGCCAGCAGTTGGGGGAGTGGAAACACCATATATTTT	CASSWGSGNTIYF
TRBV2	many	NA	TRBJ2-4	TGTGCCAGCAGGTGGCCCAGGGTGGGCAAAAACATTCAGTACTTC	CASRWPRVGKNIQYF
TRBV4-2	NA	TRBD2	TRBJ2-1	TGTGCCAGCAGCCAAGCTAGCGGGGGAGGCAATGAGCAGTTCTTC	CASSQASGGGNEQFF
TRBV19	NA	TRBD1	TRBJ2-6	TGTGCCAGTAGTTCGGACAGGGGACCCACTGGGGCCAACGTCCTGACTTTC	CASSSDRGPTGANVLTF
TRBV18	NA	TRBD2	TRBJ2-1	TGTGCCAGCTCACCAACTAGCGGGGCCTACAATGAGCAGTTCTTC	CASSPTSGAYNEQFF
TRBV7-9	many	NA	TRBJ1-1	TGTGCCAGCAGCTTAGTCGGGGGAAACACTGAAGCTTTCTTT	CASSLVGGNTEAFF
TRBV18	many	TRBD2	TRBJ2-1	TGTGCCAGCTCGGGGACTAGCGGGGCCTACAATGAGCAGTTCTTC	CASSGTSGAYNEQFF
TRBV18	many	TRBD1	TRBJ1-1	TGTGCCAGCTCACCGGGACAGGGTTGGACTGAAGCTTTCTTT	CASSPGQGWTEAFF
TRBV28	once	NA	TRBJ1-1	TGTGCCAGCAGTTTATCCCGGGGCCATATGAACACTGAAGCTTTCTTT	CASSLSRGHMNTEAFF
TRBV27	many	NA	TRBJ1-6	TGTGCCAGCAGTTCCGGGTTCGAGAATTCACCCCTCCACTTT	CASSSGFENSPLHF
TRBV19	NA	NA	TRBJ1-1	TGTGCCAGCGGATACACTGAAGCTTTCTTT	CASGYTEAFF
TRBV20-1	NA	TRBD1	TRBJ1-6	TGCAGTGCTGGAGGTACAGGGGGAAATTCACCCCTCCACTTT	CSAGGTGGNSPLHF
TRBV11-2	NA	TRBD1	TRBJ2-1	TGTGCCAGCAGCCCGCTCAGGGGGCTCGGTGAGCAGTTCTTC	CASSPLRGLGEQFF
TRBV19	NA	NA	TRBJ2-1	TGTGCCAGTAGCGGCTTCTCCTACAATGAGCAGTTCTTC	CASSGFSYNEQFF
TRBV18	many	NA	TRBJ1-2	TGTGCCAGCTCACCCCGATCGGGGGGTTATGGCTACACCTTC	CASSPRSGGYGYTF
TRBV20-1	few	TRBD1	TRBJ1-6	TGCAGTGCCCCGACAGGGAGTAACTCACCCCTCCACTTT	CSAPTGSNSPLHF
TRBV28	many	NA	TRBJ1-1	TGTGCCAGCAGAACCGTCATACCGAACACTGAAGCTTTCTTT	CASRTVIPNTEAFF